One and the same sample provided the 10 T cell receptor beta chains below, sequenced in a study of T cell responses to AZD1222 COVID-19 vaccine. Method: immunoSEQ multiplex PCR; TCRdb's copy keeps in-frame clones and lacks some. The data show 85,000 to 130,000 clones, over 85% seen once. Here the sequenced sample was peripheral blood, taken on day 0 of AZD1222 vaccination. Every receptor here comes from an adult in good health.

The chain uses TRBV5-1 and TRBJ2-3; TRBD2 matches at 9 bases. Germline V lookup: CDR1 SGHRS, CDR2 YFSETQ. Losses at the gene ends were 6 bases for V and 4 bases for J; bases not matched to a gene: 6. This CDR3 spans 14 amino acids. The CDR3 nucleotides are TGCGCCAGCACCATAGCGGGAGAGGCAGATACGCAGTATTTT. Translating it yields CASTIAGEADTQYF. Full variable domain (rest looked up from reference TRBV5-1 and TRBJ2-3): KAGVTQTPRYLIKTRGQQVTLSCSPISGHRSVSWYQQTPGQGLQFLFEYFSETQRNKGNFPGRFSGRQFSNSRSEMNVSTLELGDSALYLCASTIAGEADTQYFGPGTRLTVL.

The V gene is TRBV11-1, the J gene TRBJ2-1, with D possibly TRBD2 on 5 matching bases. From germline, CDR1 is SGHAT and CDR2 FQDESV (reference sequence). The CDR3 is 14 residues long. The germline V and J ends were trimmed by 3 bases and 7 bases, with 13 bases remaining between them. CDR3 amino acids: CASSLTEGLNEQFF. In nucleotides, the CDR3 is TGTGCCAGCAGCTTGACTGAGGGCCTGAATGAGCAGTTCTTC.

V and J are TRBV29-1 and TRBJ2-5, with D perhaps matching TRBD1 (6 bases). CDR3 length equals 13 residues. CDR1 is SQVTM, CDR2 ANQGSEA, per germline. Between the trimmed V and J ends, which lost 6 bases and 4 bases, there was a span of 15 bases. The CDR3 coding sequence is TGCAGCGTCGCAATAGGCAGGGGAGAGACCCAGTACTTC. This translates into CSVAIGRGETQYF.

The chain couples TRBV11-2 to TRBJ1-2; D is unclear. This CDR3 is built from 14 residues. In germline, CDR1 is SGHAT, CDR2 FQNNGV. Deletions cut 0 bases from V and 2 bases from J, with 7 bases between. In DNA form, the CDR3 reads TGTGCCAGCAGCTTAGAAGGGCAAAACTATGGCTACACCTTC. Protein sequence: CASSLEGQNYGYTF.

The count of this clone is one. The chain is built from TRBV5-1 and TRBJ2-1; possible D gene TRBD2, 6 bases. Germline CDR1 reads SGHRS; CDR2 reads YFSETQ. The CDR3 contains 15 residues. V was cut by 0 bases and J by 5 bases, with 12 bases left in between. In DNA, the CDR3 is TGCGCCAGCAGCTTGGTGGGTCCGGGGGACAATGAGCAGTTCTTC. Protein product: CASSLVGPGDNEQFF.

The chain recombines TRBV19 with TRBJ1-1, with D uncertain. There are 17 residues in the CDR3. Germline lookup yields CDR1 LNHDA and CDR2 SQIVND (reference sequence). Trimming stripped 3 bases from V and 4 bases from J, with 21 bases between. The CDR3 DNA reads as TGTGCCAGTAGTATTTCGTTTGTGGTAAAGTCGGGCACTGAAGCTTTCTTT. Encoded protein: CASSISFVVKSGTEAFF.

The chain recombines TRBV4-1 with TRBJ1-5; no clear D gene. The germline gives CDR1 MGHRA, CDR2 YSYEKL. The CDR3 loop spans 15 amino acids. Between the trimmed V and J ends, which lost 1 base and 3 bases, there was a span of 10 bases. The CDR3 DNA follows: TGCGCCAGCAGCCAAGCGGAGGGAATCAATCAGCCCCAGCATTTT. Translation: CASSQAEGINQPQHF.

This chain uses TRBV6-5 with TRBJ2-1; 7 positions match TRBD2. The CDR3 extends over 12 amino acids. In germline, CDR1 is MNHEY, CDR2 SVGAGI. Trimming took 7 bases from V and 7 from J; bases not matched to a gene: 4. The CDR3 bases are TGTGCCAGCACCGGACTAGTTAATGAGCAGTTCTTC. Its protein product is CASTGLVNEQFF.

This clone came up once. V usage is TRBV30 and J usage is TRBJ1-1; 7 positions agree with TRBD1. The CDR3 consists of 14 residues. Losses at the gene ends were 0 bases for V and 5 bases for J; bases not matched to a gene: 6. Germline V gene lookup returns CDR1 GTSNPN and CDR2 SVGIG (reference sequence). The CDR3 here is CAWSVNLGQTEAFF. The DNA of the CDR3 is TGTGCCTGGAGTGTAAATTTGGGACAGACTGAAGCTTTCTTT.

J is TRBJ2-2 and V is TRBV5-1; TRBD2 agrees at 10 bases. Trimming took 2 bases from V and 7 from J; bases not matched to a gene: 5. Germline V gene data show CDR1 as SGHRS and CDR2 as YFSETQ. The CDR3 loop spans 15 amino acids. CDR3 nucleotide sequence: TGCGCCAGCAGCTTAGCGGGAGGGCCGGACGGGGAGCTGTTTTTT. Its translation is CASSLAGGPDGELFF.